The 18 T cell receptor beta chains listed next were all sequenced from one sample in a study of blood T cell repertoires in COVID-19. The method was immunoSEQ multiplex PCR; TCRdb's version includes in-frame clones alone and lacks a portion of them. Seen here are 60,000 or so clones, approximately 80% observed once, and the top ten hold 10%. The sequenced sample consisted of peripheral blood. Every receptor here comes from a man aged 25-40 years with COVID-19, enrolled during active disease.

This chain links TRBV5-5 with TRBJ1-6, with D possibly TRBD1 on 5 matching bases. Germline CDR1 and CDR2: SGHKS and YYEKEE (reference sequence). Deletions cut 4 bases from V and 10 bases from J, with 15 bases between. CDR3 length: 14 residues. The CDR3 loop is CASSQGLTSSPLHF. The CDR3, as DNA: TGTGCCAGCAGCCAGGGACTAACCTCGTCACCCCTCCACTTT.

The V call is TRBV18, the J call TRBJ1-2, with D perhaps matching TRBD1 (5 bases). CDR1 and CDR2 from the germline V gene are KGHSH and LQKENI. The CDR3 totals 18 residues. Trimming cost V 3 bases and J 6 bases, with 26 bases left between them. CDR3 in amino acids: CASSPALASAGRGDGYTF. CDR3 nucleotides: TGTGCCAGCTCACCCGCTCTTGCCTCGGCAGGGCGAGGAGATGGCTACACCTTC.

This clone has just a few counts. The chain joins TRBV6-5 to TRBJ1-2, with 8 bases aligning to TRBD1. This CDR3 has 15 amino acids. CDR1 is MNHEY and CDR2 is SVGAGI in the germline V gene. V gave up 6 bases and J gave up 4 bases; unmatched junction bases: 10. CDR3: CASRDRGSGVYGYTF. The CDR3 nucleotides are TGTGCCAGCAGAGACAGGGGATCCGGTGTCTATGGCTACACCTTC.

The genes are TRBV7-6 and TRBJ2-3, with 10 bases aligning to TRBD1. This CDR3 has 15 residues. The trim removed 4 bases at V and 6 bases at J, leaving 7 bases unmatched. From germline, CDR1 is SGHVS and CDR2 FNYEAQ. Here the CDR3 DNA reads TGTGCCAGCAGCTCGGACAGGGGGTTTCGGGATACGCAGTATTTT. This gives the protein CASSSDRGFRDTQYF.

V and J are TRBV27 and TRBJ2-3; the D gene is possibly TRBD2 (6 bases). CDR1 is MNHEY and CDR2 is SMNVEV in the germline V gene (reference sequence). Trimming took 7 bases from V and 2 from J, leaving 13 bases between them. This CDR3 has 14 amino acids. CDR3 in DNA: TGTGCCAGCACCCCCGGGGGATCCACAGATACGCAGTATTTT. Its protein product is CASTPGGSTDTQYF.

The CDR3 DNA reads TGTGCCAGTGTAGAGGACAGGGGAGAAAACATTCAGTACTTC. Protein sequence: CASVEDRGENIQYF. This rearrangement joins TRBV2 to TRBJ2-4; 9 bases line up with TRBD1. Germline loops: CDR1 SNHLY, CDR2 FYNNEI. Trimming took 9 bases from V and 5 from J; bases not matched to a gene: 8. This CDR3 has 14 amino acids.

The chain is built from TRBV2 and TRBJ1-5, with D perhaps matching TRBD1 (6 bases). Trimming removed 6 bases from V and 5 bases from J, with 17 bases in between. The CDR3 extends over 15 amino acids. Germline V lookup: CDR1 SNHLY, CDR2 FYNNEI. For the CDR3, the DNA is TGTGCCAGCAGCAACGAGGGGGGGCGTGATCAGCCCCAGCATTTT. This gives the protein CASSNEGGRDQPQHF.

The J gene is TRBJ2-7, the V gene TRBV5-4, with TRBD2 identical over 10 bases. Germline V CDR1 and CDR2: SGHNT, YYREEE (reference sequence). The CDR3 runs to 17 residues. V dropped 3 bases and J dropped 2; count of bases not matched to a gene: 11. CDR3 residues: CASSSPRSSGSPYEQYF. CDR3 in DNA: TGTGCCAGCAGCTCCCCCCGATCTAGCGGGAGCCCCTACGAGCAGTACTTC. The full variable domain, completed using reference TRBV5-4 and TRBJ2-7, is ETGVTQSPTHLIKTRGQQVTLRCSSQSGHNTVSWYQQALGQGPQFIFQYYREEENGRGNFPPRFSGLQFPNYSSELNVNALELDDSALYLCASSSPRSSGSPYEQYFGPGTRLTVT.

The chain recombines TRBV27 with TRBJ1-4; 8 positions agree with TRBD1. J gave up 4 bases and V 2 bases, and 18 bases lay outside the gene matches. Germline-derived CDR1 and CDR2 are MNHEY and SMNVEV (reference sequence). CDR3 length: 20 residues. The CDR3 region has the DNA TGTGCCAGCAGTTTAGCCCGAGCATTCGCAGGGGGCGCATTTAATGAAAAACTGTTTTTT. It yields the protein CASSLARAFAGGAFNEKLFF.

The chain employs TRBV7-9 and TRBJ2-1; TRBD2 might be the D (5 bases). CDR1 is SEHNR and CDR2 is FQNEAQ in the germline V gene (reference sequence). Trimming cost V 3 bases and J 6 bases, with 12 bases left between them. CDR3 size: 14 residues. CDR3 protein: CASSLTTARNEQFF. CDR3 sequence (DNA): TGTGCCAGCAGCTTGACTACCGCCCGCAATGAGCAGTTCTTC.

The CDR3 reads CASSPKTGGAGYGYTF. CDR3 DNA: TGTGCCAGCAGCCCGAAGACAGGGGGCGCGGGCTATGGCTACACCTTC. V and J are TRBV7-8 and TRBJ1-2; 10 nucleotides match TRBD1. CDR3 length equals 16 residues. The ends lost 5 bases at V and 4 bases at J; junction bases unmatched: 10. Germline V CDR1 and CDR2: SGHVS, FQNEAQ.

The rearrangement links TRBV6-5 to TRBJ2-2, with 11 positions matching TRBD2. Germline-derived CDR1 and CDR2 are MNHEY and SVGAGI. V trimming: 7 bases; J trimming: 6 bases; junction bases outside the gene matches: 4. This CDR3 comprises 14 residues. The CDR3 sequence is CASTVAGGSGELFF. The CDR3 DNA follows: TGTGCCAGCACCGTAGCGGGAGGGTCCGGGGAGCTGTTTTTT.

The rearrangement links TRBV7-8 to TRBJ2-3, with D perhaps matching TRBD2 (6 bases). The CDR3 consists of 16 residues. CDR1 is SGHVS and CDR2 is FQNEAQ in the germline V gene. Trimming stripped 3 bases from V and 9 bases from J, with 22 bases between. CDR3 sequence (DNA): TGTGCCAGCAGCTTGGTCCCGGGAGTGACGACCGGCACGCAGTATTTT. It codes for CASSLVPGVTTGTQYF.

This chain connects TRBV28 to TRBJ2-7, with 10 bases identical to TRBD2. This CDR3 spans 14 amino acids. V was pared by 6 bases and J by 0 bases, with 2 bases of the junction left unmatched. Germline-derived CDR1 and CDR2 are MDHEN and SYDVKM. CDR3 protein: CASSRTSGSYEQYF. The CDR3 DNA reads TGTGCCAGCAGCCGGACTAGCGGCTCCTACGAGCAGTACTTC.

The V and J genes are TRBV27 and TRBJ2-1; D perhaps matches TRBD1 (5 bases). The CDR3 length is 13 residues. V was trimmed by 2 bases and J by 4 bases, leaving 6 bases between them. The germline CDR1 and CDR2 sequences are MNHEY and SMNVEV (reference sequence). The CDR3 DNA reads as TGTGCCAGCAGTTTAAAGGGGTACAATGAGCAGTTCTTC. Protein sequence: CASSLKGYNEQFF.

CDR3 nucleotides: TGCGCCAGCAGCTCCTCTCAGGGGGCTAGTGAGCAGTACTTC. Protein: CASSSSQGASEQYF. The rearrangement uses TRBV5-1 and TRBJ2-7, with 8 bases aligning to TRBD1. CDR1 is SGHRS and CDR2 is YFSETQ in the germline V gene. The CDR3 totals 14 residues. The trim removed 3 bases at V and 7 bases at J, leaving 9 bases unmatched.

The chain couples TRBV11-3 to TRBJ2-5; tentative D call: TRBD2 (7 bases). The ends were cut back, 5 bases at V and 5 bases at J, with 18 bases in the middle. The germline V gene encodes CDR1 SGHNT and CDR2 YENEEA. The CDR3 has 15 amino acids. The DNA for the CDR3 is TGTGCCAGCAGCCAAGGGGGAGCGGGGAAGGAGACCCAGTACTTC. Amino acids: CASSQGGAGKETQYF.

Turning to this clone: The DNA is left out, because the CDR3 cannot be placed on it with certainty; the CDR3 is given as TCRdb lists it. Here the CDR3 reads CASSETQSRVGQGSTF. The chain couples TRBV28 to TRBJ1-2; the table's D call, TRBD1, has no DNA check behind it. The CDR3 length is 16 residues, termini included. Per the germline V gene, CDR1 is MDHEN and CDR2 is SYDVKM.